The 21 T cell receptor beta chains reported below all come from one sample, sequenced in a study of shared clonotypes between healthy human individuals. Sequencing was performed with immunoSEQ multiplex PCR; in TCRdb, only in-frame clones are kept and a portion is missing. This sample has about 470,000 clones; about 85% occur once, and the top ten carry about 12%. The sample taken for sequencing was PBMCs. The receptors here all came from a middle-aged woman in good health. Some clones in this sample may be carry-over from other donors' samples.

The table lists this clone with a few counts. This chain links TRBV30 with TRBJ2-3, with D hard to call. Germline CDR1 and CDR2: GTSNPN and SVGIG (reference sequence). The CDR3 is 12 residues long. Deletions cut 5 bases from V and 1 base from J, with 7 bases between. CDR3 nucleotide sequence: TGTGCCTGGGGAAGGGGCACAGATACGCAGTATTTT. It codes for CAWGRGTDTQYF.

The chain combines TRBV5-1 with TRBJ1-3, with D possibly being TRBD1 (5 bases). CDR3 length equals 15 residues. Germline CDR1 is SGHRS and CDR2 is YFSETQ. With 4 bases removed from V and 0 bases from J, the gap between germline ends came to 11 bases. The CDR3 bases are TGCGCCAGCAGCCCGGGGACCTCCTCTGGAAACACCATATATTTT. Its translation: CASSPGTSSGNTIYF.

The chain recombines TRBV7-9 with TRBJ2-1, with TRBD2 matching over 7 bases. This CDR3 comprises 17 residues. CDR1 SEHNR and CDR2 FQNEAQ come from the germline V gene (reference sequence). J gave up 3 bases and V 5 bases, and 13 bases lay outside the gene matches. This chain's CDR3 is CASSPIPGLADYNEQFF. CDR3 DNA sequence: TGTGCCAGCAGCCCCATACCCGGGCTAGCGGACTACAATGAGCAGTTCTTC. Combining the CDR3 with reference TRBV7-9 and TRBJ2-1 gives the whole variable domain DTGVSQNPRHKITKRGQNVTFRCDPISEHNRLYWYRQTLGQGPEFLTYFQNEAQLEKSRLLSDRFSAERPKGSFSTLEIQRTEQGDSAMYLCASSPIPGLADYNEQFFGPGTRLTVL.

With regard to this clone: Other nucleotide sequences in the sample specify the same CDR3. Here the CDR3 DNA reads TGCGCCAGCAGCACGGGCACAGATACGCAGTATTTT. Protein sequence: CASSTGTDTQYF. The V call is TRBV5-1, the J call TRBJ2-3; no definite D call. The CDR3 runs to 12 residues. Trimming removed 4 bases at V and 1 base at J, with 4 bases between. CDR1 is SGHRS, CDR2 YFSETQ, per germline.

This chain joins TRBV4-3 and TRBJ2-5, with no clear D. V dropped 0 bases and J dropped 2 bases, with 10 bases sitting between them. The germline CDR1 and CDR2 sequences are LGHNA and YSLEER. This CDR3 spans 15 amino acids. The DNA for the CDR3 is TGCGCCAGCAGCCAAGAAATCCAAGCGCAAGAGACCCAGTACTTC. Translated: CASSQEIQAQETQYF.

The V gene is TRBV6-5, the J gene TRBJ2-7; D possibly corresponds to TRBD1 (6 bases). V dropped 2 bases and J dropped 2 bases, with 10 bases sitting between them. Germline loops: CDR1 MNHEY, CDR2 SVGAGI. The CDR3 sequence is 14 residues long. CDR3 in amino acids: CASSYQGHTYEQYF. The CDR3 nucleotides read TGTGCCAGCAGTTACCAGGGACACACCTACGAGCAGTACTTC.

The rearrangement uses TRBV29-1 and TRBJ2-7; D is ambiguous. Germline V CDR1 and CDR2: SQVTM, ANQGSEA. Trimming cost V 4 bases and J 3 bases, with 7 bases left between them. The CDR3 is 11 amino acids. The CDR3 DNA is TGCAGCGTTGGGGATTTCTACGAGCAGTACTTC. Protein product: CSVGDFYEQYF.

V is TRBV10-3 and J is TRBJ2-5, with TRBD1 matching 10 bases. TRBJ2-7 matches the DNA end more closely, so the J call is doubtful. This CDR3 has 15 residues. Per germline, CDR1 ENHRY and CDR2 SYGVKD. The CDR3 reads CAISSGDRGSYEQYF. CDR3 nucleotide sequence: TGTGCCATCAGCTCGGGGGACAGGGGTTCCTACGAGCAGTACTTC.

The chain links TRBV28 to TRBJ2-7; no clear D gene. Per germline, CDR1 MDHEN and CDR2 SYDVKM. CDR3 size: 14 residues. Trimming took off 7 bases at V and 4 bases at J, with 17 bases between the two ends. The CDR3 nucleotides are TGTGCCAGCATTCCGGGCCGTCGGGTATACGAGCAGTACTTC. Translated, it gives CASIPGRRVYEQYF.

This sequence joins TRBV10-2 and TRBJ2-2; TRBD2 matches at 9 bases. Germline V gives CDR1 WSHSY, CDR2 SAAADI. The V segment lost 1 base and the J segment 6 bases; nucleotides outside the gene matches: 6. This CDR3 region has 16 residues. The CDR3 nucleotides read TGCGCCAGCAGTGAGTGGCTAGCGGGACGTTCCGGGGAGCTGTTTTTT. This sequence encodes CASSEWLAGRSGELFF.

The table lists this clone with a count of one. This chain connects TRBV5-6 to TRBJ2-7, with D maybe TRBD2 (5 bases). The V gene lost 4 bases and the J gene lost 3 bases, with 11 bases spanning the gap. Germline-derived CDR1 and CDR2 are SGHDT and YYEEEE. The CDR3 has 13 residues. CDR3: CASSRRGFYEQYF. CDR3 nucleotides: TGTGCCAGCAGCCGCCGGGGATTCTACGAGCAGTACTTC.

CDR3 nucleotides: TGTGCCAGCAGTTTCGCACAGATCTCTGGGGCCAACGTCCTGACTTTC. It specifies CASSFAQISGANVLTF. V and J are TRBV28 and TRBJ2-6; D uncertain. Germline V lookup: CDR1 MDHEN, CDR2 SYDVKM. CDR3 length: 16 amino acids. Trimming left V 3 bases short and J 0 bases short, with 9 bases between.

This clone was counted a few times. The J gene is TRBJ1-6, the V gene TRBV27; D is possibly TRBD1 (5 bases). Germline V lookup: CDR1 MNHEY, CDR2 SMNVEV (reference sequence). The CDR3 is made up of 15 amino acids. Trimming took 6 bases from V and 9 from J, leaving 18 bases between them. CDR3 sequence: CASSQSSGEGSPLHF. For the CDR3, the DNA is TGTGCCAGCAGCCAAAGTTCGGGGGAGGGTTCACCCCTCCACTTT.

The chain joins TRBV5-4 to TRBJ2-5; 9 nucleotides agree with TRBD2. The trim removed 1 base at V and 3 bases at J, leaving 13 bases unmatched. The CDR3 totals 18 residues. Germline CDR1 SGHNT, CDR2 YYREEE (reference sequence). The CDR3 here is CASSLIGVAGGKEETQYF. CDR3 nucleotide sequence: TGTGCCAGCAGCTTGATCGGGGTTGCGGGAGGGAAAGAAGAGACCCAGTACTTC. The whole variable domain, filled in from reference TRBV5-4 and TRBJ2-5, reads ETGVTQSPTHLIKTRGQQVTLRCSSQSGHNTVSWYQQALGQGPQFIFQYYREEENGRGNFPPRFSGLQFPNYSSELNVNALELDDSALYLCASSLIGVAGGKEETQYFGPGTRLLVL.

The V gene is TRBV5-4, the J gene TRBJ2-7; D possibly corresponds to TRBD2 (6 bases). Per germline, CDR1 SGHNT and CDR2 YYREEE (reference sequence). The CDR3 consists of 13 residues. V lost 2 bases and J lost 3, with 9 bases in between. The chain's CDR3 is CASSFRGIYEQYF. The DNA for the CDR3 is TGTGCCAGCAGCTTCCGGGGGATCTACGAGCAGTACTTC.

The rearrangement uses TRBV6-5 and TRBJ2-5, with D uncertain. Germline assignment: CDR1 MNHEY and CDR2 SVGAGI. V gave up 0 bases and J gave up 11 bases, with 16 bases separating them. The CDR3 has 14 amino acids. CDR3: CASSYSAGTWQQYF. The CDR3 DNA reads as TGTGCCAGCAGTTACTCGGCCGGCACTTGGCAGCAGTACTTC.

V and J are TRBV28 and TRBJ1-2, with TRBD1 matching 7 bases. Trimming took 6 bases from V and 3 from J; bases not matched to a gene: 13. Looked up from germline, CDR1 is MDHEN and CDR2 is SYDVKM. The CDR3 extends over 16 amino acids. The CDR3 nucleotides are TGTGCCAGCAGCGGGGGACAGAGCCTCTATTACTATGGCTACACCTTC. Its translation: CASSGGQSLYYYGYTF.

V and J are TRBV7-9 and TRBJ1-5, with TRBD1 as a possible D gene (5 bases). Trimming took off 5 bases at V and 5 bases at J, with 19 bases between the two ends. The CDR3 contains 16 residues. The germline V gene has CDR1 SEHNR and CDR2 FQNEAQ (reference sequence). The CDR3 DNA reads TGTGCCAGCAGCACCAGTGCGGGGGTAAGGGATCAGCCCCAGCATTTT. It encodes CASSTSAGVRDQPQHF.

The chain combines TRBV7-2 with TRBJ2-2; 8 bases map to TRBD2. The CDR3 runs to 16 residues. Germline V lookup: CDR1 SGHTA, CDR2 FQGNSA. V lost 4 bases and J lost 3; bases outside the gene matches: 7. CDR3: CASSSQREFDTGELFF. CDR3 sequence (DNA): TGTGCCAGCAGCTCTCAGCGGGAGTTCGACACCGGGGAGCTGTTTTTT.

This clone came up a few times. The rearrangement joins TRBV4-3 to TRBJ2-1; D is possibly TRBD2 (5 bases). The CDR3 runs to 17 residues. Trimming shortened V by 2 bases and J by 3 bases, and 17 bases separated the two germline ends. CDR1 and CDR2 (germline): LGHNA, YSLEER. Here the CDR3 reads CASSQSLLGEVYNEQFF. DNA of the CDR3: TGCGCCAGCAGCCAATCATTACTAGGAGAGGTCTACAATGAGCAGTTCTTC.

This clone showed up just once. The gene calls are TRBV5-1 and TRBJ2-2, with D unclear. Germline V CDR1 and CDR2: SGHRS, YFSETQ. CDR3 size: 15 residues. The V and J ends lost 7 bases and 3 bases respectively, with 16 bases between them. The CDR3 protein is CASGPGDVDTGELFF. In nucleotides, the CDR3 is TGCGCCAGCGGGCCTGGAGACGTGGACACCGGGGAGCTGTTTTTT.